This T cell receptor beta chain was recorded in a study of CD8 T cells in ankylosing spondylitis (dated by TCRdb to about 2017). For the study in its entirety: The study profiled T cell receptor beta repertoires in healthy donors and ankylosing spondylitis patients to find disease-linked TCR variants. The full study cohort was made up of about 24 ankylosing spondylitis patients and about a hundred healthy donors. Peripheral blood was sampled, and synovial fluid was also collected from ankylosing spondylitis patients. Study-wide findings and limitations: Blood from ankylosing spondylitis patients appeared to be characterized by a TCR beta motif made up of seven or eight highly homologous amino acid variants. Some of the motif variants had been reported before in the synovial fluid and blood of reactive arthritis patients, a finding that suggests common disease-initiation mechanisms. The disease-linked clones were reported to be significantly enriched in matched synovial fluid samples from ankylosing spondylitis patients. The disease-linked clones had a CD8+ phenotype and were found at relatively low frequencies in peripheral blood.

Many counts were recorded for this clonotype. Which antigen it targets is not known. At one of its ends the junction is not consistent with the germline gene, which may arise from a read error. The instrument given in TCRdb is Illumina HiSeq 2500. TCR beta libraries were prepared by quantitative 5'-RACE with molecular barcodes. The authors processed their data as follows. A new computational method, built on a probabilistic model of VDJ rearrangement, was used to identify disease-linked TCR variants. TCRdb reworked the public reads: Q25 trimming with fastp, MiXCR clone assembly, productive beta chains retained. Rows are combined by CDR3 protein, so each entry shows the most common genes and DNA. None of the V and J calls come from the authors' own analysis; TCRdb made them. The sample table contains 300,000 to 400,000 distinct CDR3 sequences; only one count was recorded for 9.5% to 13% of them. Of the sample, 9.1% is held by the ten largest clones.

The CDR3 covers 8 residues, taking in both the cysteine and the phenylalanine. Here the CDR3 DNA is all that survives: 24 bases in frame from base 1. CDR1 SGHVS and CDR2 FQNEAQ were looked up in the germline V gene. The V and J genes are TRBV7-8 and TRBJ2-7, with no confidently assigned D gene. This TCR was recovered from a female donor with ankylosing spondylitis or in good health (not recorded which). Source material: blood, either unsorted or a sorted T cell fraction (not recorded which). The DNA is TGTGCCAGCAGCTTGAGCGACTTC. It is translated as CASSLSDF.